This TCR beta chain originates from a study of blood T cell repertoires in COVID-19. Libraries were prepared by immunoSEQ multiplex PCR; TCRdb keeps only in-frame clonotypes and omits some of them. Here the sample spans approximately 350,000 clones, 75% to 90% being singletons. CDR3 length: 16 amino acids. Trimming shortened V by 2 bases and J by 0 bases, and 12 bases separated the two germline ends. Germline V gene sequence: CDR1 SGHNT, CDR2 YYREEE (reference sequence). Source material: peripheral blood. The sequence was obtained from an older woman with COVID-19, enrolled during active disease. The chain is built from TRBV5-4 and TRBJ2-4; no definite D call. CDR3 amino acids: CASSFSGRRAKNIQYF. Written as DNA, the CDR3 is TGTGCCAGCAGCTTCTCGGGTAGAAGAGCCAAAAACATTCAGTACTTC.